A selection of T cell receptor beta chains follows, all from one sample in a study of cytomegalovirus exposure and HLA in healthy donors. Assay: immunoSEQ multiplex PCR; the TCRdb copy retains only in-frame clones and omits some. This sample has 130,000 to 150,000 clones; more than 70% occur once, and the top ten carry over 1%. Sequenced material: PBMCs. The receptors originated from a male donor in good health and CMV-seropositive. CDR3s include the opening cysteine and the closing phenylalanine or tryptophan. The D gene is left open where the match is weak. Clone size is shown for a subset of rows, as once, few, many or a class of expanded clone.

d_call,clone_size,v_call,j_call,cdr3_nt,cdr3_aa
NA,NA,TRBV6-5,TRBJ1-1,TGTGCCACCGGAGCGTTGAACACTGAAGCTTTCTTT,CATGALNTEAFF
NA,few,TRBV5-4,TRBJ2-7,TGTGCCAGCAGCCCACCGGGAAAAGGGCCCTACGAGCAGTACTTC,CASSPPGKGPYEQYF
TRBD1,NA,TRBV5-1,TRBJ1-6,TGCGCCAGCAGCTCCGGGACAGGGATCTATAATTCACCCCTCCACTTT,CASSSGTGIYNSPLHF
NA,NA,TRBV6-6,TRBJ1-1,TGTGCCAGCAGTTACTCGGGGCAGCCGCTCGAAGCTTTCTTT,CASSYSGQPLEAFF
NA,NA,TRBV7-6,TRBJ2-2,TGTGCCAGCAGAACGACGGGAGCCCGAGGGACCGGGGAGCTGTTTTTT,CASRTTGARGTGELFF
NA,NA,TRBV5-1,TRBJ1-1,TGCGCCAGCAGCTTTTACTTTACAGGGATGGACACTGAAGCTTTCTTT,CASSFYFTGMDTEAFF
NA,NA,TRBV30,TRBJ2-7,TGTGCCTGGAGTGACAGGTTCTCCTACGAGCAGTACTTC,CAWSDRFSYEQYF
TRBD2,NA,TRBV6-4,TRBJ2-1,TGTGCCAGCAGTGGAGGGACTAGCGGAAATGAGCAGTTCTTC,CASSGGTSGNEQFF
NA,NA,TRBV10-3,TRBJ1-5,TGTGCCATCAGCCTAGGCGGGGGTGATCAGCCCCAGCATTTT,CAISLGGGDQPQHF
TRBD1,NA,TRBV7-9,TRBJ2-5,TGTTCCAGCAGCTTAGGGGTGACTACAGGGGCAGGGGAGACCCAGTACTTC,CSSSLGVTTGAGETQYF
NA,NA,TRBV5-6,TRBJ1-3,TGTGCCAGCAGCTCTAGCATGCAGGGGCGCCGAAACACCATATATTTT,CASSSSMQGRRNTIYF